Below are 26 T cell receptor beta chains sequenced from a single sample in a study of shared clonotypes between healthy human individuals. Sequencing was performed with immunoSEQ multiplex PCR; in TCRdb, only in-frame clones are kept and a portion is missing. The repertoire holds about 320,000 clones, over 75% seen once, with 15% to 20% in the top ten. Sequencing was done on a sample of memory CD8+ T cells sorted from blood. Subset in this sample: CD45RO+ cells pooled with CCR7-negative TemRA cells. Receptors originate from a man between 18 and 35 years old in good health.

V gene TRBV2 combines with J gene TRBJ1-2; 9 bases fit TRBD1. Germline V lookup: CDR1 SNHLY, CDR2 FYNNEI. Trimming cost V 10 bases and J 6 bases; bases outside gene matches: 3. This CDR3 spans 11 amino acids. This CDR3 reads CAIRTGDGYTF. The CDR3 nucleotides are TGTGCCATCAGGACAGGGGATGGCTACACCTTC.

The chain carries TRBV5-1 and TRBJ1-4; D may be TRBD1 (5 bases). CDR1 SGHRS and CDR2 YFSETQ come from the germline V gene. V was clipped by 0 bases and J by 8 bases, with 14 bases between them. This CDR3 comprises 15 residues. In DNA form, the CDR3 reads TGCGCCAGCAGCTTGGTGCCGGGGCGGAGGGAAAAACTGTTTTTT. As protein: CASSLVPGRREKLFF.

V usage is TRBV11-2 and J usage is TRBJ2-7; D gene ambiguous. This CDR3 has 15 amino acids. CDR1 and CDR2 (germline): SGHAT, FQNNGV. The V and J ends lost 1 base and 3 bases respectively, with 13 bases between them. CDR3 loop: CASSLVPRGIYEQYF. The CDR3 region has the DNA TGTGCCAGCAGCTTAGTCCCGCGTGGAATCTACGAGCAGTACTTC.

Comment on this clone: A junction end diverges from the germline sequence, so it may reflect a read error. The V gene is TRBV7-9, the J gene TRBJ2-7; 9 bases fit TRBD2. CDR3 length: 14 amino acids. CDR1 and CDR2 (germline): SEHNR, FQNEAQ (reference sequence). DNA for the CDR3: TGTGCCAGCAGCTACGGGACTAGCTCCCACGAGCAGTACTTC. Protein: CASSYGTSSHEQYF.

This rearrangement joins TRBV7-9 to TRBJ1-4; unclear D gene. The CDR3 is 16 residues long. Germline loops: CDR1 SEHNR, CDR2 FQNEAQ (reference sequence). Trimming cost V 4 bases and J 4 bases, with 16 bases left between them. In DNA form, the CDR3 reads TGTGCCAGCAGCTCTAGCACCTTATCCCTTAATGAAAAACTGTTTTTT. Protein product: CASSSSTLSLNEKLFF.

The CDR3 sequence is CASSLQGSYNEQFF. In DNA, the CDR3 is TGTGCCAGCAGCCTTCAGGGGTCCTACAATGAGCAGTTCTTC. The chain is built from TRBV11-3 and TRBJ2-1; D perhaps matches TRBD1 (6 bases). V lost 5 bases, J lost 1 base, and 9 bases lay in between. From germline, CDR1 is SGHNT and CDR2 YENEEA. The CDR3 loop spans 14 amino acids.

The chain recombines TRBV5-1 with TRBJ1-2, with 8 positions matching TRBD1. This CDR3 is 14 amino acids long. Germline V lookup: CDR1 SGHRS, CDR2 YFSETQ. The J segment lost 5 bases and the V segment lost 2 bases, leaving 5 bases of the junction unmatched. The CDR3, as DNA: TGCGCCAGCAGCTTCGGACAGGGATCGTATGGCTACACCTTC. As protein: CASSFGQGSYGYTF.

Here the CDR3 DNA reads TGTGCCAGCAGCAGTACAGGGGGCTCTCTCGAAAAACTGTTTTTT. It codes for CASSSTGGSLEKLFF. The chain is built from TRBV7-6 and TRBJ1-4; TRBD1 matches 9 bases. Per the germline V gene, CDR1 is SGHVS and CDR2 is FNYEAQ. J lost 8 bases, V lost 5 bases, and 9 bases had no gene match. This CDR3 comprises 15 residues.

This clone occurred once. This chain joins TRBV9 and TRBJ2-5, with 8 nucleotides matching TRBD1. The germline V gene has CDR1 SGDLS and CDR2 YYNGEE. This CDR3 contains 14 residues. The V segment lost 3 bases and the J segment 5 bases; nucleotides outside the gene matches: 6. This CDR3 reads CASSATGGQETQYF. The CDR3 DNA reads TGTGCCAGCAGCGCCACAGGGGGGCAGGAGACCCAGTACTTC.

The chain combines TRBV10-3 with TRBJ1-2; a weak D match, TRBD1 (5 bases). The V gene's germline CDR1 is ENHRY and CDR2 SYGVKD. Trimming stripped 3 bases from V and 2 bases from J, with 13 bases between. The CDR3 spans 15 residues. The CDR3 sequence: CAISDLGRVNYGYTF. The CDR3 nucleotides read TGTGCCATCAGTGATTTAGGCAGGGTAAACTATGGCTACACCTTC.

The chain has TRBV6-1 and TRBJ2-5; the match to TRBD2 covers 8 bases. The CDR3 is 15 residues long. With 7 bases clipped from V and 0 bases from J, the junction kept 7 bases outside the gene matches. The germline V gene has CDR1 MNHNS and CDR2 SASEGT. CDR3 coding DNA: TGTGCCAGCAAGTGGGGAGCGGGGGACCAAGAGACCCAGTACTTC. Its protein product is CASKWGAGDQETQYF.

This CDR3 is CASWSRVTNEKLFF. The CDR3 DNA follows: TGTGCCAGCTGGTCCAGGGTAACTAATGAAAAACTGTTTTTT. The chain links TRBV6-6 to TRBJ1-4, with D perhaps matching TRBD1 (5 bases). With 8 bases removed from V and 1 base from J, the gap between germline ends came to 11 bases. Germline V CDR1 and CDR2: MNHNY, SVGAGI (reference sequence). This CDR3 spans 14 amino acids.

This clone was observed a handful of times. The CDR3 region has the DNA TGCGCCAGCAGCAGAAGCGGGGCCACCTACAATGAGCAGTTCTTC. The encoded protein is CASSRSGATYNEQFF. The rearrangement joins TRBV4-3 to TRBJ2-1, with 7 bases identical to TRBD2. The CDR3 extends over 15 amino acids. V lost 5 bases, J lost 2 bases, and 6 bases stayed unmatched. Germline V lookup: CDR1 LGHNA, CDR2 YSLEER.

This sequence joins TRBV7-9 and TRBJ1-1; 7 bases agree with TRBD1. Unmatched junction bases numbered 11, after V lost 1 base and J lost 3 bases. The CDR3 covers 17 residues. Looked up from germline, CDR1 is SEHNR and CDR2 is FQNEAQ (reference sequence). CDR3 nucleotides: TGTGCCAGCAGCTTAGACAGGGTGAGTCAGGGGGACACTGAAGCTTTCTTT. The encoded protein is CASSLDRVSQGDTEAFF.

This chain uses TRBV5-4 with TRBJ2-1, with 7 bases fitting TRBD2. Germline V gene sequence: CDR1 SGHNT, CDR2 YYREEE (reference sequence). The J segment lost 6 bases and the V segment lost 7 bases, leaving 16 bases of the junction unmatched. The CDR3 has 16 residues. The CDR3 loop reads CASHRWGGEGLNEQFF. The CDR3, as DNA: TGTGCCAGCCACCGTTGGGGGGGAGAAGGGCTCAATGAGCAGTTCTTC. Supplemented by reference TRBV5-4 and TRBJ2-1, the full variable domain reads ETGVTQSPTHLIKTRGQQVTLRCSSQSGHNTVSWYQQALGQGPQFIFQYYREEENGRGNFPPRFSGLQFPNYSSELNVNALELDDSALYLCASHRWGGEGLNEQFFGPGTRLTVL.

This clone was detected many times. Written as DNA, the CDR3 is TGTGCCTGGAGTGTGGACGGGACCTATGGCTACACCTTC. Translated: CAWSVDGTYGYTF. This chain joins TRBV30 and TRBJ1-2; D is possibly TRBD1 (5 bases). Germline CDR1 and CDR2: GTSNPN and SVGIG (reference sequence). The V end lost 0 bases, the J end lost 4 bases, and 9 bases lay between the germline ends. This CDR3 has 13 residues.

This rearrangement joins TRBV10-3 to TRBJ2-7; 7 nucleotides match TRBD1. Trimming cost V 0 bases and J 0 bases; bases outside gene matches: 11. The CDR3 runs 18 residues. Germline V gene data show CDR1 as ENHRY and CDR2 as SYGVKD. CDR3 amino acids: CAISESGENGDSSYEQYF. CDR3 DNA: TGTGCCATCAGTGAGTCAGGCGAGAATGGGGACAGCTCCTACGAGCAGTACTTC.

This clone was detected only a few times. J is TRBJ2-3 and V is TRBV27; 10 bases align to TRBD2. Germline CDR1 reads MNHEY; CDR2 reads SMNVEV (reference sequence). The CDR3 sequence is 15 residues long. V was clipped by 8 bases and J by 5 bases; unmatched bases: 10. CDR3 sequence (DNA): TGTGCCAGCCTACCGATAGCGGGAGGAATAGATACGCAGTATTTT. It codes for CASLPIAGGIDTQYF.

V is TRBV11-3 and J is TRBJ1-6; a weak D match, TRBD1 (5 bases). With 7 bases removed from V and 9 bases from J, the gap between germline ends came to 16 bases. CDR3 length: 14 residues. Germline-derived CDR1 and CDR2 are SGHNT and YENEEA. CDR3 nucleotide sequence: TGTGCCAGCAACCACTGGAGGAGGGGTTCACCCCTCCACTTT. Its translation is CASNHWRRGSPLHF.

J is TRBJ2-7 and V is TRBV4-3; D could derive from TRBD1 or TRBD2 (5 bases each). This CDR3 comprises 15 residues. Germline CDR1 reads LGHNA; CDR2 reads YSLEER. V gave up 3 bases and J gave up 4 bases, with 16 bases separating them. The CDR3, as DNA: TGCGCCAGCAGCCAGTCCCCCGGGGCTGGGTACGAGCAGTACTTC. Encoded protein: CASSQSPGAGYEQYF.

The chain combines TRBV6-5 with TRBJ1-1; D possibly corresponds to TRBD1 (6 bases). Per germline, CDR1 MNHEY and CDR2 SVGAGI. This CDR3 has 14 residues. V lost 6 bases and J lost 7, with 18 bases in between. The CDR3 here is CASRATGNLNEAFF. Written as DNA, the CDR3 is TGTGCCAGCAGAGCCACAGGGAACCTGAATGAAGCTTTCTTT.

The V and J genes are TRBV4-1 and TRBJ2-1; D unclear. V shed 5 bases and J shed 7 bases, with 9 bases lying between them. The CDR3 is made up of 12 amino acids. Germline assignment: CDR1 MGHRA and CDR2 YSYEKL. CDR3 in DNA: TGCGCCAGCAGCTCACAAGAGAATGAGCAGTTCTTC. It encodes CASSSQENEQFF.

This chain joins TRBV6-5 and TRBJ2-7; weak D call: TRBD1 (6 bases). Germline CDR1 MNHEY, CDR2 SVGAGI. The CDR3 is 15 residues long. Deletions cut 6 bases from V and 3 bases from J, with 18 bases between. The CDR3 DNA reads TGTGCCAGCAGACACGGGACATCCGGCATCTACGAGCAGTACTTC. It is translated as CASRHGTSGIYEQYF.

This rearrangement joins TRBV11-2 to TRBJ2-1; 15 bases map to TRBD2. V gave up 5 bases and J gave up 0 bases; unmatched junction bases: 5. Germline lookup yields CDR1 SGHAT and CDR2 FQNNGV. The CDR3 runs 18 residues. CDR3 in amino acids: CASSPPGLAGGSYNEQFF. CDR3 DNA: TGTGCCAGCAGCCCACCGGGACTAGCGGGAGGCTCCTACAATGAGCAGTTCTTC.

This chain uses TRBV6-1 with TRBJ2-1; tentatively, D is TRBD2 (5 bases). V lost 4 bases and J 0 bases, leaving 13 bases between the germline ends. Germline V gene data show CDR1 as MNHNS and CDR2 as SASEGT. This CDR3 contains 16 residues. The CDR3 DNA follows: TGTGCCAGCAGTGCTTTTCTAAGCGGCTCCTACAATGAGCAGTTCTTC. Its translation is CASSAFLSGSYNEQFF.

The CDR3 sequence: CASSQGRGRTGELFF. In nucleotides, the CDR3 is TGTGCCAGCAGCCAGGGGCGGGGGCGCACCGGGGAGCTGTTTTTT. The chain joins TRBV11-2 to TRBJ2-2; possibly TRBD2 for D (7 bases). The ends were cut back, 5 bases at V and 4 bases at J, with 14 bases in the middle. Germline lookup yields CDR1 SGHAT and CDR2 FQNNGV. The CDR3 is 15 amino acids.